A single sample is the source of the 32 T cell receptor beta chains below, sequenced in a study of T-cell memory formation after mild COVID-19. MiXCR, applied by TCRdb to the 5' RACE reads, yields one record per CDR3 protein. The table shows hundreds of thousands of distinct CDR3 sequences, with approximately 15% occurring only once. The sample was PBMCs or a T cell subset sorted from them (not recorded which). These TCRs come from a man aged 18-30 years who had mild COVID-19 (a few samples of this study predate the infection). Cell type and time point are not known.

This clonotype was seen repeatedly, ten times or more. The genes are TRBV12-3 or TRBV12-4 and TRBJ1-2; the D is unclear. The CDR3 runs 12 residues. V lost 3 bases and J 5 bases, leaving 7 bases between the germline ends. The CDR3 DNA follows: TGTGCCAGCAGTTTGGGGTATTATGGCTACACCTTC. This translates into CASSLGYYGYTF.

This clonotype has more than one count but fewer than ten. The gene calls are TRBV7-3 and TRBJ2-3; D is undetermined. Trimming took 3 bases from V and 1 from J, leaving 5 bases between them. This CDR3 spans 13 amino acids. CDR1 SGHTA and CDR2 FQGTGA come from the germline V gene. The CDR3 spells CASSFSRTDTQYF. The CDR3 region has the DNA TGTGCCAGCAGCTTCTCACGCACAGATACGCAGTATTTT.

This clonotype was counted once. The chain recombines TRBV7-2 with TRBJ2-2; D not certain. Germline V gene sequence: CDR1 SGHTA, CDR2 FQGNSA. This CDR3 is 15 amino acids long. Trimming took 0 bases from V and 8 from J, leaving 13 bases between them. CDR3 nucleotide sequence: TGTGCCAGCAGCTTAGCGCTGGTCTTAGGGGGGGAGCTGTTTTTT. Residues: CASSLALVLGGELFF.

The chain links TRBV15 to TRBJ2-3; 7 bases are shared with TRBD1. CDR3 length: 13 amino acids. The junction had 5 bases not matched to a gene; V was cut back by 5 bases and J by 6 bases. Germline values: CDR1 LNHNV, CDR2 YYDKDF (reference sequence). CDR3: CATSLTGADTQYF. DNA of the CDR3: TGTGCCACCAGCTTAACAGGGGCGGATACGCAGTATTTT.

This clonotype came up many times. The rearrangement uses TRBV4-2 and TRBJ2-2; 13 bases agree with TRBD2. Per the germline V gene, CDR1 is LGHNA and CDR2 is YNFKEQ. V trimming: 8 bases; J trimming: 6 bases; junction bases outside the gene matches: 6. This CDR3 is built from 15 residues. DNA for the CDR3: TGTGCCAGCGGACTAGCGGGGGCCTCGGCCGGGGAGCTGTTTTTT. Translating it yields CASGLAGASAGELFF.

At least ten counts were recorded for this clonotype. The chain couples TRBV4-3 to TRBJ2-5; D might be TRBD2 (5 bases). Per the germline V gene, CDR1 is LGHNA and CDR2 is YSLEER. The CDR3 covers 15 residues. V lost 4 bases to trimming and J lost 4 bases, with 16 bases between them. CDR3 amino acids: CASSLSGSKPETQYF. The CDR3 DNA reads as TGCGCCAGCAGCCTATCGGGATCCAAACCAGAGACCCAGTACTTC.

CDR3 sequence: CASSPTLQGYEQYV. As DNA, the CDR3 is TGCGCCAGCAGCCCAACCCTACAGGGCTACGAGCAGTACGTC. The chain couples TRBV4-1 to TRBJ2-7; tentatively, D is TRBD1 (6 bases). Germline V gene data show CDR1 as MGHRA and CDR2 as YSYEKL. Trimming shortened V by 4 bases and J by 3 bases, and 13 bases separated the two germline ends. This CDR3 spans 14 amino acids.

This clonotype was detected many times. This chain links TRBV7-9 with TRBJ1-3, with D possibly matching TRBD1 (6 bases). There are 14 residues in the CDR3. Trimming cost V 4 bases and J 1 base, with 8 bases left between them. Looked up from germline, CDR1 is SEHNR and CDR2 is FQNEAQ (reference sequence). CDR3 region: CASSYTGSGNTIYF. CDR3 in DNA: TGTGCCAGCAGCTACACAGGGTCTGGAAACACCATATATTTT.

This clonotype was counted between two and nine times. The chain joins TRBV20-1 to TRBJ2-7; TRBD1 is a possible D gene (5 bases). The CDR3 length is 12 residues. Deletions cut 4 bases from V and 7 bases from J, with 14 bases between. The V gene's germline CDR1 is DFQATT and CDR2 SNEGSKA (reference sequence). The CDR3 bases are TGCAGTGCTATCGATGGCAGGGCTGAGCAGTACGTC. Residues: CSAIDGRAEQYV.

The chain has TRBV5-1 and TRBJ1-2; no firm D call. V lost 0 bases to trimming and J lost 4 bases, with 10 bases between them. The germline V gene has CDR1 SGHRS and CDR2 YFSETQ. This CDR3 has 14 amino acids. DNA for the CDR3: TGCGCCAGCAGCTTGGGCGCTGAAATCTATGGCTACACCTTC. Translated: CASSLGAEIYGYTF.

The chain joins TRBV15 to TRBJ2-5; the match to TRBD1 covers 9 bases. Per the germline V gene, CDR1 is LNHNV and CDR2 is YYDKDF (reference sequence). This CDR3 has 15 residues. Losses at the gene ends were 5 bases for V and 4 bases for J; bases not matched to a gene: 8. CDR3 residues: CATSVHRGRGETQYF. Written as DNA, the CDR3 is TGTGCCACCAGCGTTCACAGGGGGCGCGGAGAGACCCAGTACTTC.

There are a few counts of this clonotype. This chain connects TRBV20-1 to TRBJ1-3; 8 bases fit TRBD1. Germline CDR1 DFQATT, CDR2 SNEGSKA (reference sequence). The CDR3 contains 13 residues. Trimming removed 6 bases from V and 0 bases from J; junction bases left unmatched: 1. CDR3 sequence: CSAGQVSGNTIYF. CDR3 DNA: TGCAGTGCGGGACAGGTCTCTGGAAACACCATATATTTT.

This clonotype has a handful of counts. The rearrangement links TRBV6-5 to TRBJ2-5; the match to TRBD2 covers 13 bases. The junction had 1 base not matched to a gene; V was cut back by 3 bases and J by 3 bases. Germline CDR1 and CDR2: MNHEY and SVGAGI. The CDR3 contains 15 residues. The CDR3 is CASSYGTSGEETQYF. The CDR3 region has the DNA TGTGCCAGCAGTTATGGGACTAGCGGGGAAGAGACCCAGTACTTC.

Notes on this clonotype: A much larger clone lies a single base off, so this may be a read error. This rearrangement joins TRBV5-1 to TRBJ1-1; the D gene is possibly TRBD1 (6 bases). The CDR3 covers 14 residues. CDR1 and CDR2 (germline): SGHRS, YFSETQ. The germline V and J ends were trimmed by 0 bases and 1 base, with 7 bases remaining between them. CDR3 region: CASSLAQGNTEAFF. CDR3 bases: TGCGCCAGCAGCTTGGCACAGGGGAACACTGAAGCTTTCTTT.

The sample holds a few counts of this clonotype. V is TRBV5-4 and J is TRBJ1-6; 8 nucleotides align to TRBD1. V dropped 4 bases and J dropped 10; count of bases not matched to a gene: 4. In germline, CDR1 is SGHNT, CDR2 YYREEE (reference sequence). The CDR3 length is 13 residues. CDR3 coding DNA: TGTGCCAGCAGCACGGACAGGGACTCACCCCTCCACTTT. Residues: CASSTDRDSPLHF.

This clonotype was counted between two and nine times. This chain connects TRBV5-1 to TRBJ1-2; D call uncertain. The CDR3 totals 13 residues. V lost 0 bases to trimming and J lost 6 bases, with 9 bases between them. The germline V gene encodes CDR1 SGHRS and CDR2 YFSETQ. Here the CDR3 reads CASSLVGSDGYTF. CDR3 DNA: TGCGCCAGCAGCTTGGTCGGTTCGGATGGCTACACCTTC. The complete variable domain, with remaining parts taken from reference TRBV5-1 and TRBJ1-2, reads KAGVTQTPRYLIKTRGQQVTLSCSPISGHRSVSWYQQTPGQGLQFLFEYFSETQRNKGNFPGRFSGRQFSNSRSEMNVSTLELGDSALYLCASSLVGSDGYTFGSGTRLTVV.

In its sample, this clonotype was seen a few times. The J gene is TRBJ2-7, the V gene TRBV30; D remains unclear. V lost 0 bases and J lost 2, with 11 bases in between. The germline gives CDR1 GTSNPN, CDR2 SVGIG (reference sequence). CDR3 size: 14 residues. In DNA, the CDR3 is TGTGCCTGGAGTGTACGATTGGGAACCTACGAGCAGTACTTC. Translated: CAWSVRLGTYEQYF.

This clonotype occurred a few times. The chain is built from TRBV24-1 and TRBJ2-7, with D perhaps TRBD2 (6 bases). CDR3 length: 13 residues. V lost 1 base to trimming and J lost 7 bases, with 10 bases between them. Germline CDR1 and CDR2: KGHDR and SFDVKD. The CDR3 sequence: CATSDLTAGEQYV. The CDR3 DNA reads as TGTGCCACCAGTGATTTAACGGCGGGGGAGCAGTACGTC.

This clonotype was observed a few times. The CDR3 DNA reads TGTGCCACCAGTGACTATGGCACAGATACGCAGTATTTT. Amino acid sequence: CATSDYGTDTQYF. The gene calls are TRBV24-1 and TRBJ2-3, with D uncertain. The CDR3 consists of 13 residues. From germline, CDR1 is KGHDR and CDR2 SFDVKD. V was pared by 4 bases and J by 1 base, with 5 bases between.

The sample holds a few counts of this clonotype. V is TRBV5-1 and J is TRBJ1-6; 8 bases are shared with TRBD1. V lost 2 bases and J lost 0; bases outside the gene matches: 13. Germline V gene lookup returns CDR1 SGHRS and CDR2 YFSETQ. The CDR3 runs to 20 residues. CDR3 region: CASSFRPDRDYSSYNSPLHF. CDR3 DNA: TGCGCCAGCAGCTTCCGACCGGACAGGGATTATAGCTCCTATAATTCACCCCTCCACTTT.

The V and J genes are TRBV7-2 and TRBJ2-3, with a weak D call TRBD2 (5 bases). Germline lookup yields CDR1 SGHTA and CDR2 FQGNSA. This CDR3 contains 15 residues. Deletions cut 9 bases from V and 4 bases from J, with 20 bases between. Written as DNA, the CDR3 is TGTGCCAGTATCACAGCGGTTTTGGTGGCAGATACGCAGTATTTT. This translates into CASITAVLVADTQYF.

In this sample, this clonotype turned up many times. The chain joins TRBV6-4 to TRBJ2-3; TRBD2 matches 7 bases. Germline loops: CDR1 MRHNA, CDR2 SNTAGT. CDR3 length equals 14 residues. With 7 bases clipped from V and 2 bases from J, the junction kept 6 bases outside the gene matches. The CDR3 nucleotides are TGTGCCAGCAAACGGGGGGAACACACAGATACGCAGTATTTT. It specifies CASKRGEHTDTQYF.

This clonotype was recorded a few times. The chain has TRBV12-3 or TRBV12-4 and TRBJ1-2; D unclear. This CDR3 spans 14 amino acids. Trimming removed 2 bases at V and 6 bases at J, with 13 bases between. This CDR3 is CASSLNGTRHGYTF. The DNA for the CDR3 is TGTGCCAGCAGTTTAAACGGCACTCGGCATGGCTACACCTTC.

This clonotype came up a few times. The chain has TRBV5-6 and TRBJ1-2; D ambiguous. The V gene's germline CDR1 is SGHDT and CDR2 YYEEEE. Trimming cost V 0 bases and J 7 bases, with 13 bases left between them. The CDR3 is 14 residues long. In DNA form, the CDR3 reads TGTGCCAGCAGCTTGGACCGGAGCCCTTTTGGCTACACCTTC. It translates to CASSLDRSPFGYTF.

The chain couples TRBV24-1 to TRBJ2-7, with D perhaps matching TRBD1 or TRBD2 (5 bases each). CDR1 is KGHDR and CDR2 is SFDVKD in the germline V gene. V lost 1 base and J lost 1, with 7 bases in between. The CDR3 length is 14 residues. The CDR3 nucleotides are TGTGCCACCAGTGATTTCGAGGGGTCCTACGAGCAGTACGTC. Protein: CATSDFEGSYEQYV.

This clonotype has a single count. The chain employs TRBV7-9 and TRBJ2-7; D ambiguous. V was shortened by 2 bases and J by 0 bases, with 8 bases between the two germline ends. The germline CDR1 and CDR2 sequences are SEHNR and FQNEAQ (reference sequence). The CDR3 sequence is 14 residues long. In nucleotides, the CDR3 is TGTGCCAGCAGCTTATTGGCAAGCTCCTACGAGCAGTACTTC. Amino acids: CASSLLASSYEQYF.

The chain is built from TRBV6-5 and TRBJ2-2, with TRBD2 identical over 9 bases. The CDR3 loop spans 16 amino acids. V trimming: 6 bases; J trimming: 2 bases; junction bases outside the gene matches: 7. Per germline, CDR1 MNHEY and CDR2 SVGAGI. The CDR3 loop reads CASRRLAGENTGELFF. CDR3 bases: TGTGCCAGCAGAAGATTAGCGGGGGAAAACACCGGGGAGCTGTTTTTT.

In its sample, this clonotype was seen a few times. The chain has TRBV7-9 and TRBJ2-1; 10 nucleotides match TRBD1. Trimming cost V 5 bases and J 6 bases; bases outside gene matches: 7. The CDR3 consists of 15 residues. From germline, CDR1 is SEHNR and CDR2 FQNEAQ (reference sequence). CDR3 in DNA: TGTGCCAGCAGCACCCCCGGGACAGGGGTCAATGAGCAGTTCTTC. Encoded protein: CASSTPGTGVNEQFF.

The V gene is TRBV5-4, the J gene TRBJ2-1; TRBD1 or TRBD2 may be the D gene (5 bases each). Trimming pared 0 bases from V and 7 bases from J, leaving 8 bases between. Germline V gives CDR1 SGHNT, CDR2 YYREEE (reference sequence). The length of the CDR3 is 13 residues. CDR3 protein: CASSLAWGNEQFF. The CDR3 DNA follows: TGTGCCAGCAGCTTGGCCTGGGGGAATGAGCAGTTCTTC. The whole variable domain, filled in from reference TRBV5-4 and TRBJ2-1, reads ETGVTQSPTHLIKTRGQQVTLRCSSQSGHNTVSWYQQALGQGPQFIFQYYREEENGRGNFPPRFSGLQFPNYSSELNVNALELDDSALYLCASSLAWGNEQFFGPGTRLTVL.

The rearrangement joins TRBV27 to TRBJ1-2, with 7 bases matching TRBD1. From germline, CDR1 is MNHEY and CDR2 SMNVEV (reference sequence). The CDR3 has 14 residues. V lost 4 bases, J lost 5 bases, and 7 bases stayed unmatched. CDR3 sequence (DNA): TGTGCCAGCAGTTCCCCCCGCAGGGGGTATGGCTACACCTTC. The encoded protein is CASSSPRRGYGYTF.

DNA for the CDR3: TGTGCCAGCAGTTTATTTAAGGGGGCGCATTCAGATACGCAGTATTTT. The encoded protein is CASSLFKGAHSDTQYF. The rearrangement links TRBV27 to TRBJ2-3; 7 nucleotides line up with TRBD1. The ends lost 1 base at V and 4 bases at J; junction bases unmatched: 8. Germline V lookup: CDR1 MNHEY, CDR2 SMNVEV (reference sequence). This CDR3 is built from 16 residues.

The sample holds a few counts of this clonotype. The chain is built from TRBV7-8 and TRBJ1-2; no reliable D call. CDR1 is SGHVS, CDR2 FQNEAQ, per germline. This CDR3 has 16 residues. The V gene lost 1 base and the J gene lost 5 bases, with 17 bases spanning the gap. CDR3 nucleotide sequence: TGTGCCAGCAGCTTAGAGGCAGCTCCTTTCTTGTATGGCTACACCTTC. Translating it yields CASSLEAAPFLYGYTF.